The present T cell receptor delta chain was sequenced within a study of gammadelta T cells in human blood. V was pared by 2 bases and J by 0 bases, with 9 bases of the junction left unmatched. CDR3 length: 20 residues. CDR1 GEAIGNYY and CDR2 EKD come from the germline V gene. TCRdb reanalyzed the RT-PCR reads using CATT. The top ten clones hold 15% to 20% of a sample with about 1,000 delta-chain clones, around 20% of them seen once. In regard to this clone: This likely came from a read error, as a far larger clone is one base away.

The clonotype was recovered from a human donor. Material for sequencing was Vgamma9Vdelta2 gamma-delta T cells from infant blood. This chain uses TRDV2 with TRDJ3; the match to TRDD3 covers 10 bases. The DNA for the CDR3 is TGTGCCTGTGACATTACTGGGGGATTCTCTAGCTCCTGGGACACCCGACAGATGTTTTTC. Encoded protein: CACDITGGFSSSWDTRQMFF.